The next 11 T cell receptor beta chains were all read from a single sample in a study of technical replicates of blood from a handful of donors. Only in-frame clones appear in the TCRdb table, and some are missing; sequencing was by immunoSEQ multiplex PCR. The top ten clones hold roughly 0.26% of a sample with approximately 89,000 clones, 85% to 95% of them seen once. Sequencing was performed on T cells isolated from PBMCs. The receptors here all came from a human donor in good health.

V and J are TRBV21-1 and TRBJ2-1; TRBD1, the D gene given by the table, was not confirmed from the DNA. TRBV21-1 is a pseudogene segment. The CDR3 runs to 15 residues. CDR3 region: CASSNLDRGNNEQFF. CDR3 nucleotide sequence: TGTGCCAGCAGCAACTTGGACAGAGGGAACAATGAGCAGTTCTTC.

V is TRBV14 and J is TRBJ2-7; TRBD1 matches at 9 bases. Germline loops: CDR1 SGHDN, CDR2 FVKESK. Trimming at V came to 6 bases and at J to 1 base, leaving 4 bases not matched to a gene. CDR3 length equals 14 residues. The CDR3 DNA sequence: TGTGCCAGCAGGCTGACAGGGGGATCCTACGAGCAGTACTTC. Its translation: CASRLTGGSYEQYF. The full variable domain, its missing parts supplied by reference TRBV14 and TRBJ2-7, is EAGVTQFPSHSVIEKGQTVTLRCDPISGHDNLYWYRRVMGKEIKFLLHFVKESKQDESGMPNNRFLAERTGGTYSTLKVQPAELEDSGVYFCASRLTGGSYEQYFGPGTRLTVT.

This chain connects TRBV2 to TRBJ2-7; 8 bases map to TRBD2. The CDR3 sequence is 14 residues long. Looked up from germline, CDR1 is SNHLY and CDR2 is FYNNEI. V lost 10 bases and J lost 0; bases outside the gene matches: 8. The CDR3 DNA follows: TGTGCCACCCGGGGGGGGACACTCTCCTACGAGCAGTACTTC. It translates to CATRGGTLSYEQYF. Complete variable domain (other parts from reference TRBV2 and TRBJ2-7): EPEVTQTPSHQVTQMGQEVILRCVPISNHLYFYWYRQILGQKVEFLVSFYNNEISEKSEIFDDQFSVERPDGSNFTLKIRSTKLEDSAMYFCATRGGTLSYEQYFGPGTRLTVT.

The V call is TRBV19, the J call TRBJ2-7; D possibly corresponds to TRBD2 (5 bases). Trimming pared 3 bases from V and 6 bases from J, leaving 12 bases between. Germline values: CDR1 LNHDA, CDR2 SQIVND (reference sequence). The CDR3 runs to 13 residues. The CDR3 here is CASSILGVREQYF. DNA of the CDR3: TGTGCCAGTAGTATTCTCGGGGTCCGCGAGCAGTACTTC.

This chain joins TRBV15 and TRBJ2-7, with 8 bases identical to TRBD2. The CDR3 is made up of 13 amino acids. Germline CDR1 is LNHNV and CDR2 is YYDKDF (reference sequence). With 5 bases clipped from V and 4 bases from J, the junction kept 4 bases outside the gene matches. In nucleotides, the CDR3 is TGTGCCACCAGCCTTAGCGGGAAATACGAGCAGTACTTC. Its translation is CATSLSGKYEQYF.

The DNA for the CDR3 is TGTGCCAGCAGCTTAGATCTGGCGGACTACAATGAGCAGTTCTTC. Protein sequence: CASSLDLADYNEQFF. This chain joins TRBV11-3 and TRBJ2-1; D gene uncertain. Trimming shortened V by 0 bases and J by 3 bases, and 9 bases separated the two germline ends. The germline V gene encodes CDR1 SGHNT and CDR2 YENEEA. The CDR3 runs to 15 residues.

This rearrangement joins TRBV2 to TRBJ2-5; D gene uncertain. CDR3 length: 11 amino acids. The V end was cut by 8 bases, the J end by 4 bases, with 8 bases between. Germline assignment: CDR1 SNHLY and CDR2 FYNNEI. In nucleotides, the CDR3 is TGTGCCAGCCGGAGTGGAGAGACCCAGTACTTC. It codes for CASRSGETQYF.

The rearrangement joins TRBV4-1 to TRBJ2-7, with TRBD2 identical over 9 bases. CDR3 length: 16 residues. Germline lookup yields CDR1 MGHRA and CDR2 YSYEKL. J lost 1 base, V lost 1 base, and 5 bases had no gene match. The CDR3 spells CASSQVSLAGSYEQYF. In DNA form, the CDR3 reads TGCGCCAGCAGCCAAGTCTCGCTAGCGGGATCCTACGAGCAGTACTTC.

The count of this clone is one. V gene TRBV2 combines with J gene TRBJ2-7, with 12 bases identical to TRBD1. Germline CDR1 is SNHLY and CDR2 is FYNNEI. The J segment lost 6 bases and the V segment lost 7 bases, leaving 7 bases of the junction unmatched. This CDR3 is built from 14 residues. In DNA, the CDR3 is TGTGCCAGCAAGCCGGGACAGGGGGCGGGCGAGCAGTACTTC. Protein sequence: CASKPGQGAGEQYF.

This clone was counted once. This chain joins TRBV28 and TRBJ1-2; TRBD1 aligns across 8 bases. The germline V gene encodes CDR1 MDHEN and CDR2 SYDVKM. V lost 1 base and J lost 7; bases outside the gene matches: 11. This CDR3 has 16 amino acids. This CDR3 is CASSLSGTGFTIGYTF. CDR3 in DNA: TGTGCCAGCAGTTTATCCGGGACAGGTTTTACTATTGGCTACACCTTC.

The V call is TRBV7-9, the J call TRBJ1-1; D ambiguous. Trimming removed 5 bases from V and 6 bases from J, with 4 bases in between. CDR1 is SEHNR and CDR2 is FQNEAQ in the germline V gene (reference sequence). The CDR3 runs to 10 residues. The CDR3 here is CASSRSEAFF. CDR3 nucleotide sequence: TGTGCCAGCAGCCGTTCTGAAGCTTTCTTT.